This passage covers 11 T cell receptor beta chains from one sample sequenced in a study of OX40 agonist ivuxolimab in advanced cancers. Profiling relied on immunoSEQ multiplex PCR, and the TCRdb table lists in-frame clones only, not all of them. This table holds under 80,000 clones, around nine tenths found once. This specimen was CD4+ or CD8+ T cells sorted from blood, taken in a trial of the OX40 agonist ivuxolimab. Receptors originate from an adult with an advanced solid tumor such as melanoma, head and neck, liver or kidney cancer.

In this sample, this clone turned up a few times. The V gene is TRBV4-1, the J gene TRBJ1-1; D gene unclear. The CDR3 is 13 amino acids. Trimming removed 5 bases at V and 0 bases at J, with 7 bases between. CDR1 is MGHRA and CDR2 is YSYEKL in the germline V gene. Written as DNA, the CDR3 is TGCGCCAGCAGCAGAGGGTTGAACACTGAAGCTTTCTTT. Translation: CASSRGLNTEAFF.

This clone was recorded once. This chain connects TRBV5-1 to TRBJ1-6; 10 bases are a match to TRBD1. The CDR3 is 15 amino acids. Germline lookup yields CDR1 SGHRS and CDR2 YFSETQ. V was pared by 0 bases and J by 10 bases, with 4 bases of the junction left unmatched. DNA of the CDR3: TGCGCCAGCAGCTTGGTGGGGACAGGGGACTCACCCCTCCACTTT. Encoded protein: CASSLVGTGDSPLHF.

V gene TRBV6-1 combines with J gene TRBJ1-2; D unresolved. The length of the CDR3 is 12 residues. In germline, CDR1 is MNHNS, CDR2 SASEGT. Trimming cost V 5 bases and J 8 bases, with 12 bases left between them. The DNA for the CDR3 is TGTGCCAGCAGTACCGGACTAGGCGGCTACACCTTC. Its translation is CASSTGLGGYTF.

The genes are TRBV25-1 and TRBJ2-5; 9 bases align to TRBD1. The CDR3 runs 16 residues. CDR1 is MGHDK, CDR2 SYGVNS, per germline. V gave up 4 bases and J gave up 7 bases; unmatched junction bases: 13. CDR3 loop: CASSGPTGGGIGTQYF. The DNA of the CDR3 is TGTGCCAGCAGTGGTCCAACAGGGGGCGGAATCGGGACCCAGTACTTC.

The V and J genes are TRBV19 and TRBJ1-4; 8 positions match TRBD1. This CDR3 region has 21 residues. The germline V gene has CDR1 LNHDA and CDR2 SQIVND (reference sequence). The V and J ends lost 4 bases and 2 bases, in that order; junction bases with no gene match: 21. CDR3 sequence (DNA): TGTGCCAGTAGTACCTACCACGGACAGGGTTCCCTTGGGGCGACTAATGAAAAACTGTTTTTT. Translated: CASSTYHGQGSLGATNEKLFF.

V is TRBV5-4 and J is TRBJ1-1; 12 nucleotides align to TRBD1. This CDR3 spans 15 amino acids. After removal of 3 bases from V and 7 bases from J, the junction contained 7 bases not matched to a gene. Germline CDR1 is SGHNT and CDR2 is YYREEE (reference sequence). The CDR3 is CASSSGDRGQVEAFF. CDR3 sequence (DNA): TGTGCCAGCAGCTCAGGGGACAGGGGGCAAGTTGAAGCTTTCTTT. The full variable domain, with the rest looked up from reference TRBV5-4 and TRBJ1-1, is ETGVTQSPTHLIKTRGQQVTLRCSSQSGHNTVSWYQQALGQGPQFIFQYYREEENGRGNFPPRFSGLQFPNYSSELNVNALELDDSALYLCASSSGDRGQVEAFFGQGTRLTVV.

The chain links TRBV5-6 to TRBJ2-5; D might be TRBD1 (5 bases). CDR1 is SGHDT, CDR2 YYEEEE, per germline. V shed 5 bases and J shed 1 base, with 12 bases lying between them. CDR3 length: 14 residues. The CDR3 nucleotides read TGTGCCAGCAGTTCAGGGTTAAGCCAAGAGACCCAGTACTTC. This gives the protein CASSSGLSQETQYF.

The gene calls are TRBV5-4 and TRBJ2-1; D perhaps matches TRBD1 (6 bases). CDR1 SGHNT and CDR2 YYREEE come from the germline V gene (reference sequence). V shed 2 bases and J shed 13 bases, with 16 bases lying between them. The CDR3 has 13 amino acids. As DNA, the CDR3 is TGTGCCAGCAGCTTAGGGGGTGGGGATCCACAGTTCTTC. As protein: CASSLGGGDPQFF.

V usage is TRBV29-1 and J usage is TRBJ1-1; D gene unclear. The germline gives CDR1 SQVTM, CDR2 ANQGSEA. The ends were cut back, 5 bases at V and 10 bases at J, with 17 bases in the middle. CDR3 length equals 12 residues. DNA of the CDR3: TGCAGCGTTAAACTAGCAGGCCCCTCAGCTTTCTTT. Residues: CSVKLAGPSAFF.

This clone was picked up a small number of times. One junction end does not reproduce the germline sequence, and a read error may be involved. The V call is TRBV7-7, the J call TRBJ2-3; TRBD2 matches 14 bases. CDR3 length: 18 amino acids. Germline V CDR1 and CDR2: SSHAT, FNYEAQ (reference sequence). CDR3 nucleotide sequence: TGTGCTAGCAGCTTACCAACCTGGACTAGCGGGGGGACAGATACGCAGTATTTT. This encodes CASSLPTWTSGGTDTQYF. The full variable domain, rest sourced from reference TRBV7-7 and TRBJ2-3, is GAGVSQSPRYKVTKRGQDVTLRCDPISSHATLYWYQQALGQGPEFLTYFNYEAQPDKSGLPSDRFSAERPEGSISTLTIQRTEQRDSAMYRCASSLPTWTSGGTDTQYFGPGTRLTVL.

This rearrangement joins TRBV7-2 to TRBJ2-3; no clear D gene. The CDR3 is made up of 15 amino acids. V dropped 4 bases and J dropped 2 bases, with 13 bases sitting between them. Germline CDR1 SGHTA, CDR2 FQGNSA. In nucleotides, the CDR3 is TGTGCCAGCAGCTCCTCCTGGGCCAACACAGATACGCAGTATTTT. Translating gives CASSSSWANTDTQYF.